Sequencing of this T cell receptor beta chain was carried out in a study of beta chain features in type 1 diabetes. Study results and limitations: There was a moderate but significant shortening of TCRB CDR3s in all four CD4+ subsets of Type 1 diabetes patients.

All of the isolated RNA was reverse transcribed, so expressed TCRB transcripts were sequenced. Repertoires were generated with immunoSEQ multiplex PCR, while TCRdb's copy carries only in-frame clones and drops some. The sample has hundreds of thousands of clones, 14% to 15% seen once. This clone was observed a handful of times. Antigen unknown. Sample: naive CD4+ T cells from blood. The clonotype comes from a man between 18 and 35 years old with type 1 diabetes.

CDR3 region: CASSLGDRAHEQYF. In DNA, the CDR3 is TGTGCCAGCAGTTTAGGGGACAGGGCCCACGAGCAGTACTTC. The chain uses TRBV28 and TRBJ2-7; 9 bases are a match to TRBD1. V was clipped by 2 bases and J by 5 bases; unmatched bases: 4. Looked up from germline, CDR1 is MDHEN and CDR2 is SYDVKM. The CDR3 has 14 amino acids.